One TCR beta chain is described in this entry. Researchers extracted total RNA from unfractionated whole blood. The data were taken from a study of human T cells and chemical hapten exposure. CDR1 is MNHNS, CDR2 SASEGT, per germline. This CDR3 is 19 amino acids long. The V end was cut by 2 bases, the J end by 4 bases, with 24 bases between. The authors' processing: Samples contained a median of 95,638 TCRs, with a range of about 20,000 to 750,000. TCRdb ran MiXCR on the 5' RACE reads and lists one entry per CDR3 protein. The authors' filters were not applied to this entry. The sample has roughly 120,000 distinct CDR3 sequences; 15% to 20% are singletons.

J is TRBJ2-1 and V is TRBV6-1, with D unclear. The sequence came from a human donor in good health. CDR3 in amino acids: CASSESVRVPGLGYNEQFF. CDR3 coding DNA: TGTGCCAGCAGTGAATCAGTAAGGGTGCCGGGTCTGGGGTACAATGAGCAGTTCTTC.